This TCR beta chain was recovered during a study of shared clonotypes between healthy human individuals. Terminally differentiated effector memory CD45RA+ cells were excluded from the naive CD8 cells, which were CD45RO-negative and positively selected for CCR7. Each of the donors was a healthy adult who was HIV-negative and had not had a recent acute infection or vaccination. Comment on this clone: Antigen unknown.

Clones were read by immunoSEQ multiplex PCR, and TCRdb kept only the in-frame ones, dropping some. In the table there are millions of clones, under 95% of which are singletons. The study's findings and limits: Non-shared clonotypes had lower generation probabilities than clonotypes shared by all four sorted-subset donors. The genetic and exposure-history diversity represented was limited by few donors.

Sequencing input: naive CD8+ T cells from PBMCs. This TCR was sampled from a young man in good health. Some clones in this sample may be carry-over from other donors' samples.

The CDR3: CASISRQGAPSGANVLTF. CDR3 coding DNA: TGTGCCAGCATCTCGAGACAGGGGGCCCCCTCTGGGGCCAACGTCCTGACTTTC. The gene calls are TRBV11-2 and TRBJ2-6; 10 bases match TRBD1. This CDR3 is built from 18 residues. Germline CDR1 SGHAT, CDR2 FQNNGV. J gave up 0 bases and V 7 bases, and 9 bases lay outside the gene matches.